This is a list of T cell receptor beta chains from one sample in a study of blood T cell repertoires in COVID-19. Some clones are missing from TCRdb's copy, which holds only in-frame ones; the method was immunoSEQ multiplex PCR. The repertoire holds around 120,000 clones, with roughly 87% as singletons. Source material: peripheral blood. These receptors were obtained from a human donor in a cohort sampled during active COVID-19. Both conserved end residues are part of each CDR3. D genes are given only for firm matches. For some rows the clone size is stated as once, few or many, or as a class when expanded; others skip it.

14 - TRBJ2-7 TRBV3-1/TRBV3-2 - TGTGCCAGCAGCCAAAACCAGGGGCATCACGAGCAGTACTTC CASSQNQGHHEQYF
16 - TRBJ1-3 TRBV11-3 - TGTGCCAGCAGCTTAGATCAGGGATTCTCTGGAAACACCATATATTTT CASSLDQGFSGNTIYF
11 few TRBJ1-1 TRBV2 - TGTGCCAGCAAAGAGGTCACTGAAGCTTTCTTT CASKEVTEAFF
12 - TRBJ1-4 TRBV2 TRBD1 TGTGCCAGCAGACAGGGGCTTGAAAAACTGTTTTTT CASRQGLEKLFF
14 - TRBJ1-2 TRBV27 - TGTGCCAGCAGTCCCCGGGACTCAGAATCACACTACACCTTC CASSPRDSESHYTF
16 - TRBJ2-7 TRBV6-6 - TGTGCCAGCAGCGATGGACAGCTGGTAATCTCCTACGAGCAGTACTTC CASSDGQLVISYEQYF
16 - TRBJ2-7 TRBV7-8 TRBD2 TGTGCCAGCAGCAACACCGGTCGGGGGGGCCGATACGAGCAGTACTTC CASSNTGRGGRYEQYF
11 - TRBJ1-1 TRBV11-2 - TGTGCCAGCAGCTCCAGGGTAGAAGCTTTCTTT CASSSRVEAFF
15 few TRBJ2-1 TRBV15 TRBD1 TGTGCCACCCGACCGGACAGGGGGGTTTACAATGAGCAGTTCTTC CATRPDRGVYNEQFF
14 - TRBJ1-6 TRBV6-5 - TGTGCCAGCATCGTAGACAGGAGAAATTCACCCCTCCACTTT CASIVDRRNSPLHF
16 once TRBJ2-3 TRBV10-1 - TGCGCCAGCAGTGAGTATCCGGGAAGCCCCCCAGATACGCAGTATTTT CASSEYPGSPPDTQYF
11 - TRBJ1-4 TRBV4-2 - TGTGCCAGCAGGGGGCCTGAAAAACTGTTTTTT CASRGPEKLFF
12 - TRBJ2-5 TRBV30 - TGTGCCTGGATAGCGTGGCCGAAGACCCAGTACTTC CAWIAWPKTQYF
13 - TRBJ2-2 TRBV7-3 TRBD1 TGTGCCAGCAGCCGACAGGGTTCCGGGGAGCTGTTTTTT CASSRQGSGELFF
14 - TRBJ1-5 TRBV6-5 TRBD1 TGTGCCAGCAGTCCCGGGACAGGGGTCCAGCCCCAGCATTTT CASSPGTGVQPQHF
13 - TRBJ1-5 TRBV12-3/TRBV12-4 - TGTGCCAGCAGTTTAGTAGGGGGTCAGCCCCAGCATTTT CASSLVGGQPQHF
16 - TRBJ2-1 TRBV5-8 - TGTGCCAGCAGCTCATGGGGCCTTAAGTCCTACAATGAGCAGTTCTTC CASSSWGLKSYNEQFF
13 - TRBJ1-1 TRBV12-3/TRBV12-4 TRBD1 TGTGCCAGCAGTTTTCAGGGGGGCACTGAAGCTTTCTTT CASSFQGGTEAFF
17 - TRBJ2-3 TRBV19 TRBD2 TGTGCCAGTAGTCCGATGACTAGCGGGCCTAGCACAGATACGCAGTATTTT CASSPMTSGPSTDTQYF
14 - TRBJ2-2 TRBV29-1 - TGCAGCGCGCGCCCTTTGGGGGCAACCGGGGAGCTGTTTTTT CSARPLGATGELFF
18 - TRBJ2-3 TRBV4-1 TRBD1 TGCGCCAGCAGCCACCCTCCCGACAGGGGGGGGGACACAGATACGCAGTATTTT CASSHPPDRGGDTDTQYF
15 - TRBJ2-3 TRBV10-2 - TGCGCCAGCAGTGACGCTCGGCGGGATGGAGATACGCAGTATTTT CASSDARRDGDTQYF
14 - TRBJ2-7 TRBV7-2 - TGTGCCAGCAGCTTTGGACTGGTCGACTACGAGCAGTACTTC CASSFGLVDYEQYF
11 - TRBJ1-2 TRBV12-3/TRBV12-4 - TGTGCCAGCAGTTTAGGTCCGGGCTACACCTTC CASSLGPGYTF
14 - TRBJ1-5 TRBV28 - TGTGCCAGCAGTTTATCCCAGAGCAATCAGCCCCAGCATTTT CASSLSQSNQPQHF
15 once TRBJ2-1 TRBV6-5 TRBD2 TGTGCCAGCAGTTACTCTGCGGGAGGAAAAAATGAGCAGTTCTTC CASSYSAGGKNEQFF
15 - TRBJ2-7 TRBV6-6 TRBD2 TGTGCCAGCAGTTACGACGCGGGGGGCCGGGGCGAGCAGTACTTC CASSYDAGGRGEQYF
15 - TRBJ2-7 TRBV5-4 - TGTGCCAGCAGCTTTAGGCAGGGGTCATCCTACGAGCAGTACTTC CASSFRQGSSYEQYF